This TCR beta chain was obtained from a study of OX40 agonist ivuxolimab in advanced cancers. Study details: Partial responses occurred in Three dose-escalation patients, one with hepatocellular carcinoma and two with cutaneous melanoma. General study points: Clonal expansion from baseline to week 6 occurred in both CD4+ and CD8+ T cells.

CDR3 size: 14 residues. Germline lookup yields CDR1 ENHRY and CDR2 SYGVKD. V shed 5 bases, J shed 1 base, and the junction held 2 bases outside the gene matches. In regard to this clone: Its antigen is unknown.

The protocol was immunoSEQ multiplex PCR, while the TCRdb copy is restricted to in-frame clones and leaves out a portion. The sample consists of roughly 80,000 clones, roughly 85% of them appearing once. The J gene is TRBJ1-5, the V gene TRBV10-3; 7 nucleotides align to TRBD1. This sample comprised CD4+ or CD8+ T cells sorted from blood, obtained in a trial of the OX40 agonist ivuxolimab. The clonotype was recovered from an adult with an advanced solid tumor such as melanoma, head and neck, liver or kidney cancer. CDR3 loop: CAISTGVSNQPQHF. As DNA, the CDR3 is TGTGCCATCAGTACAGGGGTAAGCAATCAGCCCCAGCATTTT.